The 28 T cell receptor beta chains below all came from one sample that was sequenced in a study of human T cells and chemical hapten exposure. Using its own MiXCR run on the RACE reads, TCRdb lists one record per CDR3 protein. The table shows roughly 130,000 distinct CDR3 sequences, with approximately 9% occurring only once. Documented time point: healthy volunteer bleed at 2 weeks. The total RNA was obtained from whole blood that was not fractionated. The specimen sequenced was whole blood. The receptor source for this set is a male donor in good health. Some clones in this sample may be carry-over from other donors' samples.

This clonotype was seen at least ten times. The CDR3 reads CASSLGLAGPFYEQYF. CDR3 in DNA: TGTGCCAGCAGCCTAGGACTAGCGGGACCATTCTACGAGCAGTACTTC. The V and J genes are TRBV12-3 or TRBV12-4 and TRBJ2-7, with 12 positions matching TRBD2. The CDR3 spans 16 residues. Unmatched junction bases numbered 9, after V lost 6 bases and J lost 3 bases.

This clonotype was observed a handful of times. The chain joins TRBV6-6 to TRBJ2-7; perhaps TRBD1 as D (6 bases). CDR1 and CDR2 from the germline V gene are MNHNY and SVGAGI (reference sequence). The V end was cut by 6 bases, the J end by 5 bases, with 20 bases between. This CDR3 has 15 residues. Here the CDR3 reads CASRLNREGVHEQYF. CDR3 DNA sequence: TGTGCCAGCAGACTAAACCGAGAGGGGGTCCACGAGCAGTACTTC.

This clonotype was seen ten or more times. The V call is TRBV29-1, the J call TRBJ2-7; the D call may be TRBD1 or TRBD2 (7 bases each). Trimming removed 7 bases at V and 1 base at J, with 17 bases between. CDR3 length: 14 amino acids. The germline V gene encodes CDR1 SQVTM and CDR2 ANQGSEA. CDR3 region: CSGGGGRGSYEQYF. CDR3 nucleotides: TGCAGCGGAGGGGGCGGGAGAGGTTCCTACGAGCAGTACTTC.

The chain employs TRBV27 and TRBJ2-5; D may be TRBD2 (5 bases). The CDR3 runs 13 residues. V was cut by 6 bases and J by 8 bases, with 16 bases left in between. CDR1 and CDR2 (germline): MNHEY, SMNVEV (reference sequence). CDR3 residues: CASSSGLSRTQYF. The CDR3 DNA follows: TGTGCCAGCAGCTCAGGACTGTCAAGAACCCAGTACTTC.

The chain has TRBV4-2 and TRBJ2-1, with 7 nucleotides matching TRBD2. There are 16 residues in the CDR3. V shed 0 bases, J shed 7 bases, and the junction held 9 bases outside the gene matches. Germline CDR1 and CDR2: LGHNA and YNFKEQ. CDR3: CASSQDRAGTQNEQFF. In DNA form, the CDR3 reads TGTGCCAGCAGCCAAGATCGAGCGGGAACCCAAAATGAGCAGTTCTTC.

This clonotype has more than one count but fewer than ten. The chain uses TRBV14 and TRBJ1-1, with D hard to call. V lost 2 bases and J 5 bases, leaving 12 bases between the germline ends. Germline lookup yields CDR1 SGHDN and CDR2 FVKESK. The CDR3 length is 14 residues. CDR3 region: CASSQKVTGTEAFF. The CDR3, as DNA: TGTGCCAGCAGCCAAAAGGTGACGGGGACTGAAGCTTTCTTT.

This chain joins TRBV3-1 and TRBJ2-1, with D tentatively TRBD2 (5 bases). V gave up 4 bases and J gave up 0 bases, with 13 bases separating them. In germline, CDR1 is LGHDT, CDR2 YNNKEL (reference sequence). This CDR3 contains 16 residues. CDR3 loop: CASSPEDWSSYNEQFF. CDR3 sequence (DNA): TGTGCCAGCAGCCCCGAGGACTGGAGCTCCTACAATGAGCAGTTCTTC.

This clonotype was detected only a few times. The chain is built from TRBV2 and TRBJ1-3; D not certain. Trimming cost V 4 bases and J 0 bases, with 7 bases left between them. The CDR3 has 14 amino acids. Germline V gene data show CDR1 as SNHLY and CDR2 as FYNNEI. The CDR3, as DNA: TGTGCCAGCAGTGCAATTTTCTCTGGAAACACCATATATTTT. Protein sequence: CASSAIFSGNTIYF. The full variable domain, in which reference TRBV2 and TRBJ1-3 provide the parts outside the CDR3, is EPEVTQTPSHQVTQMGQEVILRCVPISNHLYFYWYRQILGQKVEFLVSFYNNEISEKSEIFDDQFSVERPDGSNFTLKIRSTKLEDSAMYFCASSAIFSGNTIYFGEGSWLTVV.

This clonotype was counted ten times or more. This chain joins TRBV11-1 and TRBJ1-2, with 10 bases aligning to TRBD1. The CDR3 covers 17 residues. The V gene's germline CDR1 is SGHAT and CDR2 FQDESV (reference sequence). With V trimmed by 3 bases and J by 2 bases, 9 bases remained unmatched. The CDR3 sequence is CASSFGRWGQGNYGYTF. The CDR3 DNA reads TGTGCCAGCAGCTTCGGACGGTGGGGACAGGGGAACTATGGCTACACCTTC.

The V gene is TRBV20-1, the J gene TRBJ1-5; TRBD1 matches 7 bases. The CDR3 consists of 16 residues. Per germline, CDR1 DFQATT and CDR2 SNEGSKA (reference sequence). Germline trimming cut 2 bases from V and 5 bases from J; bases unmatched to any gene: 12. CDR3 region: CSARPVDRADDQPQHF. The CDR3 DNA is TGCAGTGCTAGACCAGTCGACAGGGCGGACGATCAGCCCCAGCATTTT.

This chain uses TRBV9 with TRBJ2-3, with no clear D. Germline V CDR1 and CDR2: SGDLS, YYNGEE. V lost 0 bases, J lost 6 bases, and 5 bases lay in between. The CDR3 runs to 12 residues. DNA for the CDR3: TGTGCCAGCAGCGTAGCCGAGGATACGCAGTATTTT. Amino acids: CASSVAEDTQYF. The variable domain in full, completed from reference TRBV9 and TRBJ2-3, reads DSGVTQTPKHLITATGQRVTLRCSPRSGDLSVYWYQQSLDQGLQFLIQYYNGEERAKGNILERFSAQQFPDLHSELNLSSLELGDSALYFCASSVAEDTQYFGPGTRLTVL.

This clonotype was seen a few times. The chain's CDR3 is CASSLNLPNEQFF. CDR3 nucleotide sequence: TGTGCCAGCAGCTTAAATCTTCCCAATGAGCAGTTCTTC. The gene calls are TRBV11-3 and TRBJ2-1; D is unclear. Trimming removed 2 bases from V and 6 bases from J, with 8 bases in between. The germline V gene encodes CDR1 SGHNT and CDR2 YENEEA. This CDR3 spans 13 amino acids.

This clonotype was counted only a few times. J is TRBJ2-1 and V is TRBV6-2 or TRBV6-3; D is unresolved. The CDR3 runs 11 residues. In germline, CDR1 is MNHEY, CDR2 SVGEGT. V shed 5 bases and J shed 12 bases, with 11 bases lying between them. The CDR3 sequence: CASSQTGVQFF. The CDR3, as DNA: TGTGCCAGCAGTCAAACTGGAGTGCAGTTCTTC.

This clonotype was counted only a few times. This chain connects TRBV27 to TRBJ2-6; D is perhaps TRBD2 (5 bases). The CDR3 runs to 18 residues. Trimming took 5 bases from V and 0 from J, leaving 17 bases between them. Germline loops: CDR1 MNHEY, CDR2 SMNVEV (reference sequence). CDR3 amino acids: CASSLSRGLSSGANVLTF. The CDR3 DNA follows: TGTGCCAGCAGTCTCTCACGGGGTTTAAGCTCTGGGGCCAACGTCCTGACTTTC.

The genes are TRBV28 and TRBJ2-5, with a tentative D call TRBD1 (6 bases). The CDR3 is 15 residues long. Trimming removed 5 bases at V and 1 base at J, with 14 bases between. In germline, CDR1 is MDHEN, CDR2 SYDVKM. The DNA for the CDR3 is TGTGCCAGCAGTCTCCCGACAGGACCCCAAGAGACCCAGTACTTC. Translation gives CASSLPTGPQETQYF.

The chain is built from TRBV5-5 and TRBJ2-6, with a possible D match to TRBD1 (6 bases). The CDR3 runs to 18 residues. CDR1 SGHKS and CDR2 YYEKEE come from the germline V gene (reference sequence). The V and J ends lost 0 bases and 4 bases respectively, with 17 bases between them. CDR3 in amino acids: CASSLVYRVLSGANVLTF. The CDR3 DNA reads TGTGCCAGCAGCTTGGTTTACAGGGTTCTTAGCGGGGCCAACGTCCTGACTTTC. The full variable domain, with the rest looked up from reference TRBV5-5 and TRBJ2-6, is DAGVTQSPTHLIKTRGQQVTLRCSPISGHKSVSWYQQVLGQGPQFIFQYYEKEERGRGNFPDRFSARQFPNYSSELNVNALLLGDSALYLCASSLVYRVLSGANVLTFGAGSRLTVL.

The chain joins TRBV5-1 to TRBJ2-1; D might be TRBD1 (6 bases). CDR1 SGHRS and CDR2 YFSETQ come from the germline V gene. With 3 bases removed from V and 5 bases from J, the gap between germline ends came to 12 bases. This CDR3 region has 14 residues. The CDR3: CASSSGTLDNEQFF. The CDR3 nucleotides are TGCGCCAGCAGCTCGGGGACACTAGACAATGAGCAGTTCTTC. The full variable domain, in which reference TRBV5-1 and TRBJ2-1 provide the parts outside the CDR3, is KAGVTQTPRYLIKTRGQQVTLSCSPISGHRSVSWYQQTPGQGLQFLFEYFSETQRNKGNFPGRFSGRQFSNSRSEMNVSTLELGDSALYLCASSSGTLDNEQFFGPGTRLTVL.

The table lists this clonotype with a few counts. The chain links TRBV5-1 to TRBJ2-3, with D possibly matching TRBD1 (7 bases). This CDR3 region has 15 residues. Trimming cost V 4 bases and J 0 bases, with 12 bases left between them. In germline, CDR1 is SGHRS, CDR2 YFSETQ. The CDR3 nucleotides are TGCGCCAGCAGCCGGCAGGGGGGAAGCACAGATACGCAGTATTTT. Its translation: CASSRQGGSTDTQYF.

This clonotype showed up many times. The CDR3 is CASSLTGQSNTEAFF. CDR3 coding DNA: TGCGCCAGCAGCCTGACGGGACAGTCGAACACTGAAGCTTTCTTT. V and J are TRBV5-1 and TRBJ1-1, with 7 bases fitting TRBD1. The CDR3 is 15 amino acids. V was clipped by 4 bases and J by 1 base; unmatched bases: 7. CDR1 SGHRS and CDR2 YFSETQ come from the germline V gene.

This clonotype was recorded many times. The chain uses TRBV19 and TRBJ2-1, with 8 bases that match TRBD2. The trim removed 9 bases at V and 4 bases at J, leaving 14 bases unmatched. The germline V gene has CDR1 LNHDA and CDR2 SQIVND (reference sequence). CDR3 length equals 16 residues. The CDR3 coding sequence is TGTGCCAGCCAACATCTCCTGAGCGGGAGTTACAATGAGCAGTTCTTC. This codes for CASQHLLSGSYNEQFF.

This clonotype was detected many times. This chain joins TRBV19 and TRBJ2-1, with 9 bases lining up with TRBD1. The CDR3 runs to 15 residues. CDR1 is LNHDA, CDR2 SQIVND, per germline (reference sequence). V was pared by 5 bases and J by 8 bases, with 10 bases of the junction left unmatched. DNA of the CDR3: TGTGCCAGTAGTTTGCTCGGGACAGGGCAATATGAGCAGTTCTTC. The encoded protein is CASSLLGTGQYEQFF.

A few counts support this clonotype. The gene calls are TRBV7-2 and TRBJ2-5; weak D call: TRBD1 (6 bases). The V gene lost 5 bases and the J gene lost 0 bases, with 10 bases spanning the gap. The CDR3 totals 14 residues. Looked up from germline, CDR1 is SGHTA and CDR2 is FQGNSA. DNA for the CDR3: TGTGCCAGCAGCCGGACAGCCAACCAAGAGACCCAGTACTTC. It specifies CASSRTANQETQYF.

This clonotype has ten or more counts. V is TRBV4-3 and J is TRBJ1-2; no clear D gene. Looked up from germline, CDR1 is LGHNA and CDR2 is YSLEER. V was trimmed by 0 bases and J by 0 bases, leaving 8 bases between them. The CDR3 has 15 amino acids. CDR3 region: CASSQDLTPNYGYTF. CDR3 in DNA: TGCGCCAGCAGCCAAGACCTTACACCTAACTATGGCTACACCTTC.

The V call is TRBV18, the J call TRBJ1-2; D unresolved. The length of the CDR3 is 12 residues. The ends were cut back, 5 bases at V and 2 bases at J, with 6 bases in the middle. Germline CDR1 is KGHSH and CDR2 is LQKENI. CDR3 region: CASSGGNYGYTF. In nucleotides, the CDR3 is TGTGCCAGCTCAGGCGGGAACTATGGCTACACCTTC.

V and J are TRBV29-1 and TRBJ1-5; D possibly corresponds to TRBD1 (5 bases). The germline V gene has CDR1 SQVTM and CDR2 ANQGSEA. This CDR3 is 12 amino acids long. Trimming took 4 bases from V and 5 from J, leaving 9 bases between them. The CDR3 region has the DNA TGCAGCGTTGGGGACGGTCATCAGCCCCAGCATTTT. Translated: CSVGDGHQPQHF.

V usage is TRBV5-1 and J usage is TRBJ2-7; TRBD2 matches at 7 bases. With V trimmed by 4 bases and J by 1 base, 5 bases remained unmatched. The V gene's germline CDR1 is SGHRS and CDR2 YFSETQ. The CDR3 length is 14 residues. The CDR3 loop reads CASSQGLGSYEQYF. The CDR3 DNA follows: TGCGCCAGCAGCCAAGGACTAGGATCCTACGAGCAGTACTTC.

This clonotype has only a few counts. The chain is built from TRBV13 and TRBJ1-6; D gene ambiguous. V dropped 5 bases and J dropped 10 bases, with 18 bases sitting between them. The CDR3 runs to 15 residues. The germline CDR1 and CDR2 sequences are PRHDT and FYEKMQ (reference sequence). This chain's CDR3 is CASSRGRPLPSPLHF. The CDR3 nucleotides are TGTGCCAGCAGCCGTGGACGGCCCCTCCCCTCACCCCTCCACTTT.

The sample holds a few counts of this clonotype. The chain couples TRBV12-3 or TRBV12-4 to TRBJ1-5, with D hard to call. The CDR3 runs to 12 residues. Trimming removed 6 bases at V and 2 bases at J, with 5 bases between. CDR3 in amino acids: CASRHGNQPQHF. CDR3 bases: TGTGCCAGCAGGCACGGCAATCAGCCCCAGCATTTT.